A single T cell receptor beta chain is shown here with its context. It was with 60 Vbeta and 13 Jbeta primers that the PCR ran. Only in-frame clones appear in the TCRdb table, and some are missing; sequencing was by immunoSEQ multiplex PCR. Counted here are around 150,000 clones, under 90% occurring once; the ten biggest clones make up roughly 2.5%. Germline V gene lookup returns CDR1 MNHEY and CDR2 SVGAGI. The CDR3 spans 13 residues. V was clipped by 10 bases and J by 2 bases; unmatched bases: 6. The data originate from a study of cytomegalovirus exposure and HLA in healthy donors. V is TRBV6-5 and J is TRBJ2-7, with 9 bases identical to TRBD1. This clonotype originated in a boy aged 2 to 10 in good health and CMV-seronegative. The sequenced sample was PBMCs. The CDR3 coding sequence is TGTGCCACACACCGGGACAGGGCCTACGAGCAGTACTTC. It specifies CATHRDRAYEQYF.